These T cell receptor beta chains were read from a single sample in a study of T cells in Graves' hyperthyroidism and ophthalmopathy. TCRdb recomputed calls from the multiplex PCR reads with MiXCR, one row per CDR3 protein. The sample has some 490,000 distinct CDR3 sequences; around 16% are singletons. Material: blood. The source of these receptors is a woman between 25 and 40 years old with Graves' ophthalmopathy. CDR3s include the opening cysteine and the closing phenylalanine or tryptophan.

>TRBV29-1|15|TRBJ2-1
CSVQGRDSSYNEQFF
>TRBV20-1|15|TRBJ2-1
CSATTGTSVDNEQFF
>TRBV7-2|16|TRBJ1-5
CASSSRANRAGQPQHF
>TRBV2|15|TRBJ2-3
CASSDELWETDTQYF
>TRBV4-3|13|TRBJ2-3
CASSDVATDTQYF
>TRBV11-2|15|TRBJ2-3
CASSLRGANTDTQYF
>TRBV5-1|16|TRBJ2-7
CASSPQSGTEEYEQYF
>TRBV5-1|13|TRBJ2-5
CASSFRYQETQYF
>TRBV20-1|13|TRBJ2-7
CSAKPTPADEQYF
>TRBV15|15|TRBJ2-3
CATSRDLAGLDTQYF
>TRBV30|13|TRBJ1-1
CAWSVGSGTEAFF
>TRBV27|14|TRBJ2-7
CASRQGTGGYEQYF
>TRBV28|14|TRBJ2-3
CATRRSLGSDTQYF
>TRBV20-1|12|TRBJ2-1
CTGTSPFNEQFF
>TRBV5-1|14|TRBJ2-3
CASSLEVLTDTQYF
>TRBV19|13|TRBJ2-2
CASTRQGPGELFF
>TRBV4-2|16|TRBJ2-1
CASSQDPSGGANEQFF
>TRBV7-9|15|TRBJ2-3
CASSPEREMADTQYF
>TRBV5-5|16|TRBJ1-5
CASSLPWQYSNQPQHF
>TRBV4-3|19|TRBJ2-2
CASSQDSAVLAGVAGELFF
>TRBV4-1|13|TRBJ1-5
CASSQIDNQPQHF
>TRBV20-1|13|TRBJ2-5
CSALRDRVETQYF
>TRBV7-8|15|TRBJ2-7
CASSHLREKEYEQYF
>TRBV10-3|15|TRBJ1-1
CAIRRTGRMNTEAFF
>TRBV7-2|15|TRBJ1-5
CTSSLTGGSNQPQHF
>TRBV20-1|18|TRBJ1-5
CSARAPGGKQDSNQPQHF
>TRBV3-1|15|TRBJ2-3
CASSQGTSGRYTQYF
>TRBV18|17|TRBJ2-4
CASSPRDSLRAKNIQYF
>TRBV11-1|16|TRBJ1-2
CASRGESFWDNYGYTF
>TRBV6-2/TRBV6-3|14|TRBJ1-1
CASNLQGSSTEAFF
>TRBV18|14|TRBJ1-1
CASSPPLRTVEAFF
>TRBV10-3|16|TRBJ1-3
CAILTHTSSLHITIYF
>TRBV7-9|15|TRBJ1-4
CASSEGDWENEKLFF
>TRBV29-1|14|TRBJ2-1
CSVALARGYNEQFF
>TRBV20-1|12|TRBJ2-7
CSARDLGNEQYF
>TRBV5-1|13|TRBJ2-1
CASSSDPKGEQFF
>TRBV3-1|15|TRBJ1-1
CASSPTGQGTAEAFF
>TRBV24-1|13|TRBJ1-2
CATSDWTGGGYTF
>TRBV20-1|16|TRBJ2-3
CSAPQLAGALTDTQYF
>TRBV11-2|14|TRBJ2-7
CASRLGRGLGEQYF
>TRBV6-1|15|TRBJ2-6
CASSESLSGANVLTF
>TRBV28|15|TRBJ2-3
CASSYLAVSTDTQYF
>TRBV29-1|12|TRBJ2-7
CSAGLADYEQYF
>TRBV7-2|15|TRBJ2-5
CASSLWGSGSQFQYF
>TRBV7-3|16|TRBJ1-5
CASSFRRDIEPQPQHF
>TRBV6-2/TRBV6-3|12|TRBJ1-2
CASSRDNYGYTF
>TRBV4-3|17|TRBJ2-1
CASSQAWTSGGRREQFF
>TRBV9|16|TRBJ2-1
CASSVTGLADYNEQFF